These 24 T cell receptor beta chains were all obtained from the same sample, sequenced in a study of blood T cell repertoires in COVID-19. Sequenced by immunoSEQ multiplex PCR; TCRdb stores in-frame clones only, minus some. The sample records fewer than 250,000 clones, roughly 87% being singletons. The sequenced material came from PBMCs or T cells enriched from blood (not recorded which). The receptors here all came from a man aged 25 to 45 who had recovered from COVID-19.

Turning to this clone: The CDR3 carries no conserved terminal phenylalanine or tryptophan, so it likely arises from a read error. It is unclear where the CDR3 begins or ends on the DNA, so no DNA is shown, and the CDR3 is as TCRdb lists it. This chain uses TRBV2 with TRBJ1-1; the DNA was not compared with TRBD1, the D call given in the table. Inclusive of both ends, the CDR3 amounts to 11 amino acids. Germline loops: CDR1 SNHLY, CDR2 FYNNEI. The CDR3 region is CASSERDRVVI.

The chain couples TRBV18 to TRBJ1-1, with D uncertain. This CDR3 has 16 amino acids. V was shortened by 6 bases and J by 1 base, with 18 bases between the two germline ends. The germline gives CDR1 KGHSH, CDR2 LQKENI. CDR3 in DNA: TGTGCCAGCTCCGAGAGCACCGGGAAGGGGAACACTGAAGCTTTCTTT. Amino acid sequence: CASSESTGKGNTEAFF.

The chain links TRBV2 to TRBJ1-1; 8 bases agree with TRBD1. The CDR3 has 16 amino acids. Unmatched junction bases numbered 12, after V lost 3 bases and J lost 6 bases. The germline V gene encodes CDR1 SNHLY and CDR2 FYNNEI. CDR3 loop: CASSEGLTGVQAEAFF. In DNA form, the CDR3 reads TGTGCCAGCAGTGAGGGTCTGACAGGGGTTCAGGCTGAAGCTTTCTTT.

The V and J genes are TRBV10-1 and TRBJ2-7; 7 nucleotides line up with TRBD1. V dropped 8 bases and J dropped 3; count of bases not matched to a gene: 4. The CDR3 has 12 residues. CDR1 and CDR2 from the germline V gene are WNHNN and SYGVQD (reference sequence). The CDR3 sequence is CASSNRGYEQYF. The CDR3 DNA reads TGCGCCAGCTCGAACAGGGGCTACGAGCAGTACTTC.

The V call is TRBV5-5, the J call TRBJ2-5; 7 bases fit TRBD1. Germline CDR1 is SGHKS and CDR2 is YYEKEE (reference sequence). This CDR3 is built from 14 residues. The ends lost 3 bases at V and 3 bases at J; junction bases unmatched: 5. CDR3 DNA sequence: TGTGCCAGCAGCTCATCCGGGACAGAAGAGACCCAGTACTTC. Translation: CASSSSGTEETQYF.

The chain employs TRBV24-1 and TRBJ2-6, with 8 bases lining up with TRBD1. The V and J ends lost 3 bases and 3 bases, in that order; junction bases with no gene match: 3. Germline CDR1 is KGHDR and CDR2 is SFDVKD. This CDR3 comprises 16 residues. The CDR3 bases are TGTGCCACCAGTGATAACGACAGGGGTGGGGCCAACGTCCTGACTTTC. Its translation is CATSDNDRGGANVLTF.

This clone was recorded once. The chain couples TRBV21-1 to TRBJ1-2; the table calls TRBD1, which could not be checked here. TRBV21-1 is annotated as a pseudogene. The CDR3 spans 13 residues. The CDR3 sequence: CASSKQGAYGYTF. The DNA of the CDR3 is TGTGCCAGCAGCAAACAGGGGGCCTATGGCTACACCTTC.

The chain links TRBV5-1 to TRBJ1-5; 8 positions agree with TRBD1. Germline CDR1 is SGHRS and CDR2 is YFSETQ. V shed 4 bases and J 5 bases; nucleotides not matched to a gene: 8. The CDR3 length is 15 residues. The CDR3 protein is CASSLATGAHQPQHF. CDR3 bases: TGCGCCAGCAGCCTCGCGACAGGGGCCCATCAGCCCCAGCATTTT. The complete variable domain, with remaining parts taken from reference TRBV5-1 and TRBJ1-5, reads KAGVTQTPRYLIKTRGQQVTLSCSPISGHRSVSWYQQTPGQGLQFLFEYFSETQRNKGNFPGRFSGRQFSNSRSEMNVSTLELGDSALYLCASSLATGAHQPQHFGDGTRLSIL.

This chain links TRBV10-2 with TRBJ2-7; D is unclear. The CDR3 extends over 14 amino acids. Looked up from germline, CDR1 is WSHSY and CDR2 is SAAADI. With 8 bases removed from V and 3 bases from J, the gap between germline ends came to 17 bases. CDR3 in DNA: TGCGCCAGCCGACTCTTTGCGGAGAACTACGAGCAGTACTTC. Protein product: CASRLFAENYEQYF.

The J gene is TRBJ1-4, the V gene TRBV28, with a weak D call TRBD1 (5 bases). Trimming removed 3 bases from V and 4 bases from J, with 12 bases in between. The CDR3 is made up of 15 amino acids. Per germline, CDR1 MDHEN and CDR2 SYDVKM. CDR3 DNA sequence: TGTGCCAGCAGTTTCAAAGGGGCCTTTAATGAAAAACTGTTTTTT. Its translation: CASSFKGAFNEKLFF.

The chain couples TRBV28 to TRBJ2-7; 8 bases match TRBD1. V was pared by 5 bases and J by 11 bases, with 17 bases of the junction left unmatched. Looked up from germline, CDR1 is MDHEN and CDR2 is SYDVKM. CDR3 size: 15 residues. CDR3 sequence (DNA): TGTGCCAGCAGTCCAACAGGGACAGGCCCACCCGGGGAGTACTTC. This gives the protein CASSPTGTGPPGEYF.

This chain uses TRBV6-6 with TRBJ2-7, with 7 bases that match TRBD1. CDR3 length: 12 residues. After removal of 10 bases from V and 2 bases from J, the junction contained 5 bases not matched to a gene. The germline gives CDR1 MNHNY, CDR2 SVGAGI (reference sequence). CDR3 sequence (DNA): TGTGCCACAAGGGACAGAACCTACGAGCAGTACTTC. Translation: CATRDRTYEQYF.

V is TRBV30 and J is TRBJ1-4, with D perhaps matching TRBD1 (5 bases). This CDR3 comprises 17 residues. Germline-derived CDR1 and CDR2 are GTSNPN and SVGIG (reference sequence). V was cut by 0 bases and J by 7 bases, with 21 bases left in between. The CDR3 loop reads CAWSVRHSQVMGEKLFF. As DNA, the CDR3 is TGTGCCTGGAGTGTACGACACTCACAGGTGATGGGTGAAAAACTGTTTTTT.

J is TRBJ2-5 and V is TRBV7-2, with D possibly being TRBD2 (6 bases). The CDR3 contains 14 residues. V lost 5 bases, J lost 5 bases, and 15 bases lay in between. Germline CDR1 reads SGHTA; CDR2 reads FQGNSA. CDR3 in amino acids: CASSISRRGETQYF. As DNA, the CDR3 is TGTGCCAGCAGCATCTCGCGGCGGGGTGAGACCCAGTACTTC. Using reference TRBV7-2 and TRBJ2-5 for the parts outside the CDR3, the full variable domain is GAGVSQSPSNKVTEKGKDVELRCDPISGHTALYWYRQSLGQGLEFLIYFQGNSAPDKSGLPSDRFSAERTGGSVSTLTIQRTQQEDSAVYLCASSISRRGETQYFGPGTRLLVL.

V is TRBV5-4 and J is TRBJ2-6, with no clear D. Germline V lookup: CDR1 SGHNT, CDR2 YYREEE (reference sequence). The length of the CDR3 is 14 residues. The V gene lost 1 base and the J gene lost 0 bases, with 2 bases spanning the gap. CDR3 bases: TGTGCCAGCAGCTTGTACTCTGGGGCCAACGTCCTGACTTTC. Protein sequence: CASSLYSGANVLTF.

This chain links TRBV25-1 with TRBJ1-5; D is unclear. Germline V lookup: CDR1 MGHDK, CDR2 SYGVNS. V shed 3 bases and J shed 5 bases, with 14 bases lying between them. CDR3 length equals 15 residues. The CDR3 loop reads CASSESHGVYQPQHF. CDR3 bases: TGTGCCAGCAGTGAGTCCCATGGAGTGTATCAGCCCCAGCATTTT.

The rearrangement links TRBV5-1 to TRBJ1-1, with D possibly being TRBD1 (5 bases). The CDR3 runs to 14 residues. V shed 0 bases and J shed 6 bases, with 12 bases lying between them. Looked up from germline, CDR1 is SGHRS and CDR2 is YFSETQ. The CDR3 sequence: CASSLVGPGPEAFF. CDR3 DNA: TGCGCCAGCAGCTTGGTGGGGCCAGGGCCTGAAGCTTTCTTT.

The V gene is TRBV27, the J gene TRBJ1-6; 7 nucleotides line up with TRBD1. The ends lost 4 bases at V and 6 bases at J; junction bases unmatched: 9. CDR1 and CDR2 from the germline V gene are MNHEY and SMNVEV (reference sequence). CDR3 length: 16 residues. CDR3 sequence reads: CASSSEDRRLNSPLHF. CDR3 coding DNA: TGTGCCAGCAGTTCTGAGGACAGGCGCCTTAATTCACCCCTCCACTTT.

The gene calls are TRBV7-8 and TRBJ1-1, with a possible D match to TRBD1 (6 bases). CDR1 SGHVS and CDR2 FQNEAQ come from the germline V gene. The CDR3 consists of 14 residues. Trimming shortened V by 3 bases and J by 5 bases, and 13 bases separated the two germline ends. The CDR3 region is CASSFTGPGTEAFF. DNA for the CDR3: TGTGCCAGCAGCTTTACAGGGCCGGGGACTGAAGCTTTCTTT.

The chain has TRBV6-5 and TRBJ1-1; TRBD1 matches at 10 bases. V trimming: 6 bases; J trimming: 1 base; junction bases outside the gene matches: 2. The CDR3 totals 14 residues. Germline assignment: CDR1 MNHEY and CDR2 SVGAGI. The chain's CDR3 is CASSWTGGNTEAFF. The CDR3 DNA sequence: TGTGCCAGCAGCTGGACAGGGGGGAACACTGAAGCTTTCTTT.

The rearrangement uses TRBV4-3 and TRBJ1-5, with D uncertain. V dropped 2 bases and J dropped 3 bases, with 14 bases sitting between them. Per the germline V gene, CDR1 is LGHNA and CDR2 is YSLEER. The CDR3 runs 16 residues. CDR3 residues: CASSQSTGGSNQPQHF. The CDR3 DNA reads as TGCGCCAGCAGCCAATCCACCGGAGGGTCCAATCAGCCCCAGCATTTT.

This sequence joins TRBV14 and TRBJ2-1; the match to TRBD2 covers 10 bases. In germline, CDR1 is SGHDN, CDR2 FVKESK. V dropped 4 bases and J dropped 8; count of bases not matched to a gene: 11. The CDR3 consists of 16 residues. The CDR3 sequence: CASSPSRTSGFYEQFF. The CDR3 DNA follows: TGTGCCAGCAGCCCAAGCCGGACTAGCGGTTTCTATGAGCAGTTCTTC.

The chain carries TRBV10-3 and TRBJ1-1, with D possibly being TRBD1 (6 bases). Trimming left V 10 bases short and J 1 base short, with 13 bases between. Germline CDR1 reads ENHRY; CDR2 reads SYGVKD. The CDR3 runs to 13 residues. The CDR3 loop is CASSKGENTEAFF. The DNA of the CDR3 is TGTGCCAGCTCTAAGGGGGAGAACACTGAAGCTTTCTTT.

V usage is TRBV19 and J usage is TRBJ2-7, with TRBD2 matching over 9 bases. Germline V lookup: CDR1 LNHDA, CDR2 SQIVND (reference sequence). The length of the CDR3 is 15 residues. The trim removed 4 bases at V and 4 bases at J, leaving 8 bases unmatched. CDR3 sequence: CASSTGLAPYYEQYF. For the CDR3, the DNA is TGTGCCAGTAGTACGGGACTAGCCCCCTATTACGAGCAGTACTTC.